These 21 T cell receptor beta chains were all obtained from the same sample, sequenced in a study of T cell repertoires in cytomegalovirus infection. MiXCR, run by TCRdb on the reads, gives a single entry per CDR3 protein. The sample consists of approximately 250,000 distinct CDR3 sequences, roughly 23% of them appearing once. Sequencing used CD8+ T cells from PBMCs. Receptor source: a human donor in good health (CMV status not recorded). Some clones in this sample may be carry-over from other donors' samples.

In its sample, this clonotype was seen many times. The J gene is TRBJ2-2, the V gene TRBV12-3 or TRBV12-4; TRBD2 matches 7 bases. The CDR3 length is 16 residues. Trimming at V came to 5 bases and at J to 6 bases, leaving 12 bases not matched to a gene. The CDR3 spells CASSPAVGRGAGELFF. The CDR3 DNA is TGTGCCAGCAGTCCCGCCGTGGGACGGGGGGCCGGGGAGCTGTTTTTT.

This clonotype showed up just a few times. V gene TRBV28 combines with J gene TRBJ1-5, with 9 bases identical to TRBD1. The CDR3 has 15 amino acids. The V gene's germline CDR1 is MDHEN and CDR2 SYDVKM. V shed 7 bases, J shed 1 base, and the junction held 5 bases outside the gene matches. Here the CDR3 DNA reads TGTGCCAGCATTACAGGGGGCGGAAGCAATCAGCCCCAGCATTTT. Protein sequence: CASITGGGSNQPQHF.

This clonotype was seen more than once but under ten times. This CDR3 reads CASSDYGGGVNQPQHF. As DNA, the CDR3 is TGTGCCAGCAGTGACTACGGGGGGGGAGTCAATCAGCCCCAGCATTTT. V and J are TRBV2 and TRBJ1-5, with D possibly matching TRBD1 (5 bases). V was shortened by 3 bases and J by 3 bases, with 15 bases between the two germline ends. The CDR3 contains 16 residues. From germline, CDR1 is SNHLY and CDR2 FYNNEI.

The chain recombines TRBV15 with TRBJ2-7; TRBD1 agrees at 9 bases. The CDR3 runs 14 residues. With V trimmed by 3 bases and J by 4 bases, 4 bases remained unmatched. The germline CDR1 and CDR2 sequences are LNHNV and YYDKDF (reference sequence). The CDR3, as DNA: TGTGCCACCAGCAGCCCGGGACAGGGTTACGAGCAGTACTTC. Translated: CATSSPGQGYEQYF.

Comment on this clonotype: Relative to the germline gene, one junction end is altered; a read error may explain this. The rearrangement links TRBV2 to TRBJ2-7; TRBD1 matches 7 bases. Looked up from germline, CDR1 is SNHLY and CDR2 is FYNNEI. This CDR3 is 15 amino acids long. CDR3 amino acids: CASSPGQLTSDEQYF. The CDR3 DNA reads TGTGCCAGCAGTCCGGGACAGCTAACCTCCGACGAGCAGTACTTC.

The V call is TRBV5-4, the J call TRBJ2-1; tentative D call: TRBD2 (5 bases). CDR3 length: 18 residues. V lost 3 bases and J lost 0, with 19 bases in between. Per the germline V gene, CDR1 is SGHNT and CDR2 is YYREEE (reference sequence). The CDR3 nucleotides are TGTGCCAGCAGCTCCTCGACTACGAGGGTCCGCTCCTACAATGAGCAGTTCTTC. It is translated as CASSSSTTRVRSYNEQFF.

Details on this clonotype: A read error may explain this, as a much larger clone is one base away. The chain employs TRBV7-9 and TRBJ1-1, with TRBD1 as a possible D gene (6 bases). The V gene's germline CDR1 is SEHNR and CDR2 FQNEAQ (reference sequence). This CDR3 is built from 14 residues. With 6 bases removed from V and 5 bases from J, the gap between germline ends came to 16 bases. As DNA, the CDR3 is TGTGCCAGCAGATTGGGGGGGGGCGGGACTGAAGCTTTCTTT. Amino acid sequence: CASRLGGGGTEAFF.

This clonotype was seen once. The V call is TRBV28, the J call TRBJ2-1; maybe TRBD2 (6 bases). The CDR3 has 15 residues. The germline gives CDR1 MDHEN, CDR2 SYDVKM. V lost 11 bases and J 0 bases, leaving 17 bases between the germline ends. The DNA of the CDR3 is TGTGCCGGAGCCAGCGGGCAGAGCTCCTACAATGAGCAGTTCTTC. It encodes CAGASGQSSYNEQFF.

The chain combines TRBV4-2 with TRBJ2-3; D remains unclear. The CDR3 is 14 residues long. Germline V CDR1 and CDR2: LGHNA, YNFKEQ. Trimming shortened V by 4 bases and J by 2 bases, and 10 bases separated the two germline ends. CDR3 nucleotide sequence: TGTGCCAGCAGCCCGATAAAGAACACAGATACGCAGTATTTT. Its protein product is CASSPIKNTDTQYF.

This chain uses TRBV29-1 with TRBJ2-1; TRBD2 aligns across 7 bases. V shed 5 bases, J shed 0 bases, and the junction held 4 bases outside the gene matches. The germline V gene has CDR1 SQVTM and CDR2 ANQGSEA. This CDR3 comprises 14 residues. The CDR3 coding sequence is TGCAGCGTTTACGGGGGGTACTCCTACAATGAGCAGTTCTTC. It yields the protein CSVYGGYSYNEQFF.

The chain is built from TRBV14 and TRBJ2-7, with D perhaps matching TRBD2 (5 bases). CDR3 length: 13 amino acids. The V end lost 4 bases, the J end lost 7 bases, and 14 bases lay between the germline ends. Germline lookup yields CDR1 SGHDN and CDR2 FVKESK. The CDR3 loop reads CASSPGGRLEQYF. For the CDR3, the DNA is TGTGCCAGCAGCCCCGGCGGGCGATTGGAGCAGTACTTC.

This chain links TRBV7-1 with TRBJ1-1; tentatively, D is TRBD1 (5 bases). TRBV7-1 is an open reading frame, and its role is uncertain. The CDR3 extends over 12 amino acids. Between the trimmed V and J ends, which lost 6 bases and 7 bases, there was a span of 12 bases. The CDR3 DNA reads TGTGCCAGCAGTGCAGACAGATTTGAAGCTTTCTTT. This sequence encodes CASSADRFEAFF.

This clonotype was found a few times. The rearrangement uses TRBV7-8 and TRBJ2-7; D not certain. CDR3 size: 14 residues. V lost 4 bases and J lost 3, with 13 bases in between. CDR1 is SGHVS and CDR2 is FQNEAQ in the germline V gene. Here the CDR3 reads CASSSRVSSYEQYF. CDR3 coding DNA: TGTGCCAGCAGCTCTAGGGTCTCTAGCTACGAGCAGTACTTC.

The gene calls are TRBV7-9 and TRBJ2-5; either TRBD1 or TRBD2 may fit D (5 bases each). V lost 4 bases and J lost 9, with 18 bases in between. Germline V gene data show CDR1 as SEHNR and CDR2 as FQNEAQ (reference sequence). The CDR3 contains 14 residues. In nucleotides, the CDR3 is TGTGCCAGCAGCTCCCTCGGGGCCCTAGCTGCCCAGTACTTC. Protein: CASSSLGALAAQYF.

CDR3 DNA: TGTGCCAGCAGCCCGCGCACAAACACTAAGGCTTTCTTT. It translates to CASSPRTNTKAFF. The chain combines TRBV28 with TRBJ1-1; unclear D gene. Trimming shortened V by 6 bases and J by 11 bases, and 19 bases separated the two germline ends. The CDR3 has 13 amino acids. Germline V gene data show CDR1 as MDHEN and CDR2 as SYDVKM.

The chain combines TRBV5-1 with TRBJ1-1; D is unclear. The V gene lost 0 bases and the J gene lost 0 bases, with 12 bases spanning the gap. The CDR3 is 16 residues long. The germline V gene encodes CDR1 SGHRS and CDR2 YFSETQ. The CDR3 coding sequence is TGCGCCAGCAGCTTGGCATTGGTTACAGTGAACACTGAAGCTTTCTTT. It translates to CASSLALVTVNTEAFF. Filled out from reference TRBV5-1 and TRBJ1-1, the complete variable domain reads KAGVTQTPRYLIKTRGQQVTLSCSPISGHRSVSWYQQTPGQGLQFLFEYFSETQRNKGNFPGRFSGRQFSNSRSEMNVSTLELGDSALYLCASSLALVTVNTEAFFGQGTRLTVV.

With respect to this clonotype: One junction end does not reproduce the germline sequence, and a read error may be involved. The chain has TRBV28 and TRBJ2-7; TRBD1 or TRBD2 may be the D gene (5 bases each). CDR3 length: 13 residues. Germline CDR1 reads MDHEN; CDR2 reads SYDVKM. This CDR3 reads CASSLWRGYEKYF. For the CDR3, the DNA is TGTGCCAGCAGTTTATGGAGGGGTTACGAGAAGTACTTC.

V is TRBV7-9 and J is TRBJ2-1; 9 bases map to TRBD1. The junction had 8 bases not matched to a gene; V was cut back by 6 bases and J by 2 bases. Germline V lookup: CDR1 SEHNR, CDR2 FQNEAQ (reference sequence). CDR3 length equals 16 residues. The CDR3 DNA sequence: TGTGCCAGCAGTGATGTCACAGGGGGCCCCTACAATGAGCAGTTCTTC. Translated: CASSDVTGGPYNEQFF. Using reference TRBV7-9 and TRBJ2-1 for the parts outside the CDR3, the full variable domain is DTGVSQNPRHKITKRGQNVTFRCDPISEHNRLYWYRQTLGQGPEFLTYFQNEAQLEKSRLLSDRFSAERPKGSFSTLEIQRTEQGDSAMYLCASSDVTGGPYNEQFFGPGTRLTVL.

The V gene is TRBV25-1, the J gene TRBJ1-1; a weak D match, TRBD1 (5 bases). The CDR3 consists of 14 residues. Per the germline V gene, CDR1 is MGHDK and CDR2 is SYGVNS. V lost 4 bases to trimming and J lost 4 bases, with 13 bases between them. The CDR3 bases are TGTGCCAGCAGTGTTTCAACCGGGGGCACTGAAGCTTTCTTT. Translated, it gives CASSVSTGGTEAFF.

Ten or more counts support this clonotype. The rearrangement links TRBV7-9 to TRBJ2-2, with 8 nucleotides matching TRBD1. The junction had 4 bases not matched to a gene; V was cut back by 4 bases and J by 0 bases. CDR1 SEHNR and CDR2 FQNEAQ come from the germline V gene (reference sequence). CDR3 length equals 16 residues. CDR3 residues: CASSSTGAANTGELFF. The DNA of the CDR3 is TGTGCCAGCAGCTCGACAGGGGCAGCGAACACCGGGGAGCTGTTTTTT.

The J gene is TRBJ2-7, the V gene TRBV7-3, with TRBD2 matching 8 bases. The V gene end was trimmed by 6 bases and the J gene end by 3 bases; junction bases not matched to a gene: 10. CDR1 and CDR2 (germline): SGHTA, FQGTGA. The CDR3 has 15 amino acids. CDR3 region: CASSNRSGGNYEQYF. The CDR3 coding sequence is TGTGCCAGCAGTAATAGAAGCGGGGGCAACTACGAGCAGTACTTC.